These T cell receptor beta chains were read from a single sample in a study of blood T cell repertoires in COVID-19. Only in-frame clones appear in the TCRdb table, and some are missing; sequencing was by immunoSEQ multiplex PCR. This sample yields approximately 300,000 clones, of which around 81% are seen a single time; around 4.2% belongs to the top ten. The specimen sequenced was peripheral blood. These receptors all stem from a woman aged 45 to 65 with active or convalescent COVID-19. Each CDR3 is given without its conserved first and last residue.

V gene,CDR3 protein
TRBV18,ASSPRHSYEQY
TRBV3-1/TRBV3-2,ASSLGDPRRSYNSPLH
TRBV5-1,ASSREPGGWGTDTQY
TRBV20-1,SASLPGHNYGYT
TRBV2,ASRQGQTAYNEQF
TRBV5-1,ASSSQGGVGEQY
TRBV18,ASSPIPGGSYYEQY
TRBV7-8,ASSSGQGAGSYGYT
TRBV2,ASTREGSANYGYT
TRBV5-1,ASSPRSLAAGGETQY
TRBV2,ASTWRGDPYEQY